This entry features one T cell receptor beta chain sequence. The data are from a study of identifying expanded T cells in peripheral blood. This CDR3 is built from 14 residues. Trimming cost V 0 bases and J 5 bases, with 11 bases left between them. Germline CDR1 is SGHNT and CDR2 is YYREEE (reference sequence). TCRdb's table, derived via immunoSEQ multiplex PCR, lists solely in-frame clones and lacks some. In the table there are 60,000 to 70,000 clones, around 87% of which are singletons. The material sequenced was blood. The receptor comes from a person between 18 and 75 years old in good health. The rearrangement links TRBV5-4 to TRBJ1-2; D gene unclear. The CDR3 DNA reads TGTGCCAGCAGCTTGGGGCCCCACGGTTATGGCTACACCTTC. This encodes CASSLGPHGYGYTF.